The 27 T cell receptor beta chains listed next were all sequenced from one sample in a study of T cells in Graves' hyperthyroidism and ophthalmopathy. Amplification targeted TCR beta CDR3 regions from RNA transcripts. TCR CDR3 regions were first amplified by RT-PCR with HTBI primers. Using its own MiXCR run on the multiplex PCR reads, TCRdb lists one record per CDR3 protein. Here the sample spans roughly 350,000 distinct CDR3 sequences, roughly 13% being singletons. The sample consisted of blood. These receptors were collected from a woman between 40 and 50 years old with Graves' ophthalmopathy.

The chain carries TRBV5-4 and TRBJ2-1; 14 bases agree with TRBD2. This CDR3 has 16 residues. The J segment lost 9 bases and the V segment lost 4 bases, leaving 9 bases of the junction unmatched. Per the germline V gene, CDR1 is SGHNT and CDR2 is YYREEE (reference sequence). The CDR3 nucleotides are TGTGCCAGCAGCACGGGACTAGCGGGAGTGGGTAGTGAGCAGTTCTTC. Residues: CASSTGLAGVGSEQFF.

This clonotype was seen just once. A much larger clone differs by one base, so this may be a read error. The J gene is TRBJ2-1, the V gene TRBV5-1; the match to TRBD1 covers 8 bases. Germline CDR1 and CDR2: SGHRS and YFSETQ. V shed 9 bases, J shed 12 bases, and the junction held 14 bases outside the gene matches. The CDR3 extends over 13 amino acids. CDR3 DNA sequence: TGCGCCACTTCGACAGGGGCTGAGGATGGGCAGTTCTTC. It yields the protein CATSTGAEDGQFF.

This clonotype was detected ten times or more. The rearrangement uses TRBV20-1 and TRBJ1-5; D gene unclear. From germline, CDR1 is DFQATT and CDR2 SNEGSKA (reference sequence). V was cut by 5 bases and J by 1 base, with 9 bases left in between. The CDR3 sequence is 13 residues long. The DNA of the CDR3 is TGCAGTGCTGGAGGGTTCAGCAATCAGCCCCAGCATTTT. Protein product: CSAGGFSNQPQHF.

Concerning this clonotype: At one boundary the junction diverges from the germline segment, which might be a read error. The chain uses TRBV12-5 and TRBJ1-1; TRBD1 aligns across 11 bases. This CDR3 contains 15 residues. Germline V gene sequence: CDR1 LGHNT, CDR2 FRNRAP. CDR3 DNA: TGTGCCAGTGGTTCCGGGACAGGGGGGGAAATTGAAGCTTTCTTT. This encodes CASGSGTGGEIEAFF.

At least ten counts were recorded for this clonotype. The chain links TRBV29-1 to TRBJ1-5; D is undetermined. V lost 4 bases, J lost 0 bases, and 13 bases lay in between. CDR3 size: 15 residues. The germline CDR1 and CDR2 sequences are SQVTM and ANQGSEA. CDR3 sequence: CSVAVAANSNQPQHF. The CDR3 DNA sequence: TGCAGCGTTGCCGTGGCTGCGAATAGCAATCAGCCCCAGCATTTT. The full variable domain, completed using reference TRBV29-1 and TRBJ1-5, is SAVISQKPSRDICQRGTSLTIQCQVDSQVTMMFWYRQQPGQSLTLIATANQGSEATYESGFVIDKFPISRPNLTFSTLTVSNMSPEDSSIYLCSVAVAANSNQPQHFGDGTRLSIL.

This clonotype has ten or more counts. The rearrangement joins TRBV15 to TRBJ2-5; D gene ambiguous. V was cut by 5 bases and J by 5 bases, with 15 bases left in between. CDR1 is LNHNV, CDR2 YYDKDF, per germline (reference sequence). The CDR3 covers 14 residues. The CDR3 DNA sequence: TGTGCCACCAGCGGGGTGGGGTTCACGGAGACCCAGTACTTC. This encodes CATSGVGFTETQYF.

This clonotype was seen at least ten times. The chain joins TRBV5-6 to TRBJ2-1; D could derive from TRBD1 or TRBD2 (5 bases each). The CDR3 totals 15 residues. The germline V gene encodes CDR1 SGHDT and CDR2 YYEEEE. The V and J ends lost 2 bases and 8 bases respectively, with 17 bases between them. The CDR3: CASSFWGRVSDEQFF. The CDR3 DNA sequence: TGTGCCAGCAGCTTCTGGGGACGTGTTAGCGATGAGCAGTTCTTC. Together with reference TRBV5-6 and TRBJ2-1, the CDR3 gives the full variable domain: DAGVTQSPTHLIKTRGQQVTLRCSPKSGHDTVSWYQQALGQGPQFIFQYYEEEERQRGNFPDRFSGHQFPNYSSELNVNALLLGDSALYLCASSFWGRVSDEQFFGPGTRLTVL.

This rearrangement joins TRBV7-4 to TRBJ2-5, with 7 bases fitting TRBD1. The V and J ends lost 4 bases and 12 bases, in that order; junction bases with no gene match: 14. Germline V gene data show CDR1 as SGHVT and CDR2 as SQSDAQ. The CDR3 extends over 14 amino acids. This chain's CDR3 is CASSSIRDSTREYF. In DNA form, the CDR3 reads TGTGCCAGCAGCTCAATCCGGGACAGCACAAGGGAGTACTTC.

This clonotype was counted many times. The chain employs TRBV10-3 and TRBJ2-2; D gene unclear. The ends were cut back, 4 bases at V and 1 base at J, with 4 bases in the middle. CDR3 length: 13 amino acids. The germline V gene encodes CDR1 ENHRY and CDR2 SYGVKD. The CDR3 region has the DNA TGTGCCATCAGTGGAGGGAACACCGGGGAGCTGTTTTTT. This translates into CAISGGNTGELFF.

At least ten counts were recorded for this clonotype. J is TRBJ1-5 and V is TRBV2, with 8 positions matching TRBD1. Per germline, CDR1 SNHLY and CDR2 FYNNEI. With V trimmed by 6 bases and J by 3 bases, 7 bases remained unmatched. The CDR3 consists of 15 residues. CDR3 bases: TGTGCCAGCAGGTTGGGACAGGCGATCAATCAGCCCCAGCATTTT. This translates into CASRLGQAINQPQHF.

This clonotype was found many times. CDR3 nucleotide sequence: TGTGCCAGCAGATCGACAGGGGGGAATGAGCAGTTCTTC. It translates to CASRSTGGNEQFF. V and J are TRBV6-1 and TRBJ2-1; 9 bases map to TRBD1. J was trimmed by 7 bases and V by 6 bases; bases with no gene match: 4. Germline V gene lookup returns CDR1 MNHNS and CDR2 SASEGT. The CDR3 has 13 amino acids.

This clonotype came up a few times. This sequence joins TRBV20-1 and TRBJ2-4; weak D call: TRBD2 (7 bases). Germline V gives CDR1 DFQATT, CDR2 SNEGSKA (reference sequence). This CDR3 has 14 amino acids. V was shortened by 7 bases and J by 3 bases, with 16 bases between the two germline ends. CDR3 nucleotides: TGCAGTGTTAACTACGGGGGGCACAAAAACATTCAGTACTTC. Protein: CSVNYGGHKNIQYF.

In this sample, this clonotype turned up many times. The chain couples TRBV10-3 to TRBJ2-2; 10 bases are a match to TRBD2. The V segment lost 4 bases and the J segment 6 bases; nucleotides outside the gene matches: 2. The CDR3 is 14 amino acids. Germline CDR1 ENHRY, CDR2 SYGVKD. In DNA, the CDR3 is TGTGCCATCAGTGGTCTAGCGGGAGCCGGGGAGCTGTTTTTT. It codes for CAISGLAGAGELFF.

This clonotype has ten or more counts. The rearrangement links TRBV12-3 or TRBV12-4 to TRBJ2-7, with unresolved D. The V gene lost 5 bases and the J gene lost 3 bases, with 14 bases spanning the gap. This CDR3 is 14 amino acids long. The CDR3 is CASSPPDGYYEQYF. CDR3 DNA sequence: TGTGCCAGCAGTCCTCCGGACGGATACTACGAGCAGTACTTC.

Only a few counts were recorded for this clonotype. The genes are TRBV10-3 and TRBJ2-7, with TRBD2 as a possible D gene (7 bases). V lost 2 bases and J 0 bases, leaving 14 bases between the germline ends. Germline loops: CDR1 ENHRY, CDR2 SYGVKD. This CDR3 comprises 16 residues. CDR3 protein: CAISEGGGRYSYEQYF. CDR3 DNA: TGTGCCATCAGTGAGGGGGGGGGCCGTTACTCCTACGAGCAGTACTTC.

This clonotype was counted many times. The CDR3 is CASSGDRESNSYEQYF. CDR3 nucleotides: TGCGCCAGCAGCGGGGACAGGGAAAGCAACTCCTACGAGCAGTACTTC. The chain is built from TRBV10-2 and TRBJ2-7, with 9 bases that match TRBD1. The V segment lost 6 bases and the J segment 0 bases; nucleotides outside the gene matches: 9. The germline CDR1 and CDR2 sequences are WSHSY and SAAADI. The CDR3 contains 16 residues.

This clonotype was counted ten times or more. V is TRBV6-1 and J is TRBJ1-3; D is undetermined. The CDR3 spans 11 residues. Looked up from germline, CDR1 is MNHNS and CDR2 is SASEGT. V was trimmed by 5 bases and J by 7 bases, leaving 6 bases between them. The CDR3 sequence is CASSPCNTIYF. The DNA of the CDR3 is TGTGCCAGCAGTCCATGTAACACCATATATTTT.

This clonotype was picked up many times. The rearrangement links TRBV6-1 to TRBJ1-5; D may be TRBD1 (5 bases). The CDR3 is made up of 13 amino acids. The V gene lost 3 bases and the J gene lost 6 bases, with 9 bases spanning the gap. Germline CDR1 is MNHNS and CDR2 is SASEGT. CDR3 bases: TGTGCCAGCAGTGACAGGGCGACTCAGCCCCAGCATTTT. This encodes CASSDRATQPQHF.

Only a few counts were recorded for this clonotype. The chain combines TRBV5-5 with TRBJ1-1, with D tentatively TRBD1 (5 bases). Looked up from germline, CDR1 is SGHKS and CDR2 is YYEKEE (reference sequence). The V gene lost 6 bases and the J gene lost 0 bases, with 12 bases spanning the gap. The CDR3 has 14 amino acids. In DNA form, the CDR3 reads TGTGCCAGCACCCTGGGGCGACTGAACACTGAAGCTTTCTTT. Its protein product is CASTLGRLNTEAFF.

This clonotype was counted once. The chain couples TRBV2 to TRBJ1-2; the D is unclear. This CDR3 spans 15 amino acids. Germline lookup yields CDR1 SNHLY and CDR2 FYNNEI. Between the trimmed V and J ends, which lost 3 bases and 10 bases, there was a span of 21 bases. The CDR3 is CASSDLRGRLGSYTF. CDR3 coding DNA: TGTGCCAGCAGTGATCTCCGTGGACGGTTGGGGTCCTACACCTTC.

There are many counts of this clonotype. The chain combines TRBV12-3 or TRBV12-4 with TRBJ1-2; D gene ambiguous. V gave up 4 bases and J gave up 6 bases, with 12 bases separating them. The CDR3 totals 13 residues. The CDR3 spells CASSSRKVDGYTF. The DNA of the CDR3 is TGTGCCAGCAGTTCCAGGAAAGTGGATGGCTACACCTTC.

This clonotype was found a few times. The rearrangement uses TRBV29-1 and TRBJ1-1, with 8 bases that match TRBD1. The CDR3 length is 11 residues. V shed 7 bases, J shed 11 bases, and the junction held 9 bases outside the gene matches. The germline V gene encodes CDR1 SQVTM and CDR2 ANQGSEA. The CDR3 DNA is TGCAGCGCCCGGACAGGGACTCTCGCTTTCTTT. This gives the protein CSARTGTLAFF.

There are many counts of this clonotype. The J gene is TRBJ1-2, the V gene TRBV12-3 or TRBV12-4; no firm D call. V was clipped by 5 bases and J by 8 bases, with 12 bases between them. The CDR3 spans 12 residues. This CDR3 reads CASSARTVGYTF. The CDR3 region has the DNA TGTGCCAGCAGTGCCCGGACGGTAGGCTACACCTTC.

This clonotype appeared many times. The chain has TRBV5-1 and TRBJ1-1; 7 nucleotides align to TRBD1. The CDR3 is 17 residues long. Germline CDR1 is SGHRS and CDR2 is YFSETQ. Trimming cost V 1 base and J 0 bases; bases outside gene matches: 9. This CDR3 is CASSLTRDRYMNTEAFF. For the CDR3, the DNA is TGCGCCAGCAGCTTGACCCGGGACAGATACATGAACACTGAAGCTTTCTTT. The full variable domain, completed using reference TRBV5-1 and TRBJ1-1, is KAGVTQTPRYLIKTRGQQVTLSCSPISGHRSVSWYQQTPGQGLQFLFEYFSETQRNKGNFPGRFSGRQFSNSRSEMNVSTLELGDSALYLCASSLTRDRYMNTEAFFGQGTRLTVV.

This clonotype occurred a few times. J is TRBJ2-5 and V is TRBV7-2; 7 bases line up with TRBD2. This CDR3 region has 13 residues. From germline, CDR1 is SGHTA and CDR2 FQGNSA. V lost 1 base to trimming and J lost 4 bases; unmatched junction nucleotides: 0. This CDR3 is CASSLGLAETQYF. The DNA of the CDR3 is TGTGCCAGCAGCTTAGGACTAGCAGAGACCCAGTACTTC.

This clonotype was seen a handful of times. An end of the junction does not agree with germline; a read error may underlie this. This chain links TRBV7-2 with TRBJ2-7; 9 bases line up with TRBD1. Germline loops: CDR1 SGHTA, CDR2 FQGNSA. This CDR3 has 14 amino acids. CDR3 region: CASSFGTGLGEHYF. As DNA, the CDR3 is TGTGCCAGCAGCTTCGGGACAGGGTTGGGCGAGCATTACTTC. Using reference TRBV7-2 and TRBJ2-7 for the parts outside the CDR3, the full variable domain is GAGVSQSPSNKVTEKGKDVELRCDPISGHTALYWYRQSLGQGLEFLIYFQGNSAPDKSGLPSDRFSAERTGGSVSTLTIQRTQQEDSAVYLCASSFGTGLGEHYFGPGTRLTVT.

The CDR3 spells CASSPLRDGYTF. In nucleotides, the CDR3 is TGTGCCAGCTCACCACTAAGGGATGGCTACACCTTC. This chain links TRBV18 with TRBJ1-2; D gene uncertain. V was cut by 1 base and J by 6 bases, with 6 bases left in between. In germline, CDR1 is KGHSH, CDR2 LQKENI. The CDR3 sequence is 12 residues long.